Each of the 18 T cell receptor beta chains below was sequenced from the same sample in a study of CD8 T cells in ankylosing spondylitis. These receptors have no identified antigens. TCRdb analysed the 5' RACE reads with MiXCR anew, one entry per CDR3 protein. The sample consists of 650,000 to 800,000 distinct CDR3 sequences, roughly 19% of them appearing once. Findings of the study overall: Apparently characteristic of ankylosing spondylitis blood was a TCR beta motif (roughly eight highly homologous variants).

The sequencing input was blood, either unsorted or a sorted T cell fraction (not recorded which). The receptors here all came from a male donor with ankylosing spondylitis.

This clonotype came up many times. The chain combines TRBV6-1 with TRBJ2-7; D is perhaps TRBD2 (5 bases). In germline, CDR1 is MNHNS, CDR2 SASEGT. V shed 6 bases and J shed 0 bases, with 18 bases lying between them. This CDR3 region has 16 residues. The CDR3 nucleotides read TGTGCCAGCAGCTTTGAGGCGGGTTCTCCCTCCTACGAGCAGTACTTC. Its translation: CASSFEAGSPSYEQYF.

The chain uses TRBV12-3 or TRBV12-4 and TRBJ2-3; weak D call: TRBD1 (6 bases). The V gene lost 3 bases and the J gene lost 5 bases, with 18 bases spanning the gap. CDR3 size: 16 residues. The CDR3 region is CASSLGSTGRRDTQYF. The CDR3 DNA reads TGTGCCAGCAGTTTGGGTTCCACAGGGAGAAGAGATACGCAGTATTTT.

V gene TRBV6-5 combines with J gene TRBJ1-1; no firm D call. The CDR3 contains 16 residues. Germline loops: CDR1 MNHEY, CDR2 SVGAGI. V was pared by 2 bases and J by 9 bases, with 22 bases between. Here the CDR3 reads CASSYPYGRAGSKAFF. The CDR3 nucleotides read TGTGCCAGCAGTTACCCCTATGGACGCGCCGGATCCAAAGCTTTCTTT.

This clonotype was observed a handful of times. The CDR3 loop reads CSARNRGSGNQPQHF. In nucleotides, the CDR3 is TGCAGTGCTAGAAACAGGGGAAGTGGCAATCAGCCCCAGCATTTT. The rearrangement joins TRBV20-1 to TRBJ1-5, with 7 bases fitting TRBD1. V shed 2 bases, J shed 2 bases, and the junction held 6 bases outside the gene matches. The CDR3 has 15 amino acids. The germline V gene encodes CDR1 DFQATT and CDR2 SNEGSKA (reference sequence).

In this sample, this clonotype turned up once. V is TRBV29-1 and J is TRBJ2-1, with TRBD1 as a possible D gene (6 bases). Trimming shortened V by 7 bases and J by 0 bases, and 10 bases separated the two germline ends. The CDR3 spans 13 residues. Germline V gene sequence: CDR1 SQVTM, CDR2 ANQGSEA. The CDR3 sequence: CSARQVSYNEQFF. For the CDR3, the DNA is TGCAGCGCTAGACAGGTCTCCTACAATGAGCAGTTCTTC.

This clonotype was found a few times. The chain combines TRBV11-2 with TRBJ1-1; D is ambiguous. The CDR3 consists of 13 residues. Germline V gene sequence: CDR1 SGHAT, CDR2 FQNNGV. V was pared by 6 bases and J by 3 bases, with 11 bases between. CDR3: CASRGLEDTEAFF. As DNA, the CDR3 is TGTGCCAGCAGGGGCCTGGAGGACACTGAAGCTTTCTTT.

In its sample, this clonotype was seen a few times. The chain uses TRBV18 and TRBJ2-7, with TRBD2 identical over 7 bases. CDR1 is KGHSH and CDR2 is LQKENI in the germline V gene. Trimming cost V 4 bases and J 1 base; bases outside gene matches: 4. The CDR3 extends over 14 amino acids. The CDR3 loop reads CASSHRDYSYEQYF. The CDR3 DNA reads TGTGCCAGCTCACACCGGGACTATTCCTACGAGCAGTACTTC. Combining the CDR3 with reference TRBV18 and TRBJ2-7 gives the whole variable domain NAGVMQNPRHLVRRRGQEARLRCSPMKGHSHVYWYRQLPEEGLKFMVYLQKENIIDESGMPKERFSAEFPKEGPSILRIQQVVRGDSAAYFCASSHRDYSYEQYFGPGTRLTVT.

This clonotype was observed a handful of times. This rearrangement joins TRBV15 to TRBJ2-3; weak D call: TRBD2 (5 bases). With 4 bases removed from V and 2 bases from J, the gap between germline ends came to 16 bases. The CDR3 has 16 amino acids. The germline V gene encodes CDR1 LNHNV and CDR2 YYDKDF (reference sequence). CDR3 residues: CATSTTRPVFTDTQYF. CDR3 DNA sequence: TGTGCCACCAGCACCACTAGGCCGGTCTTCACAGATACGCAGTATTTT.

CDR3 in amino acids: CSAREWTRGAEAFF. The DNA for the CDR3 is TGCAGTGCTAGAGAGTGGACCCGGGGTGCAGAAGCTTTCTTT. V usage is TRBV20-1 and J usage is TRBJ1-1; D ambiguous. Trimming removed 0 bases from V and 8 bases from J, with 16 bases in between. The CDR3 spans 14 residues. Germline assignment: CDR1 DFQATT and CDR2 SNEGSKA (reference sequence).

The genes are TRBV12-3 or TRBV12-4 and TRBJ2-4, with 11 nucleotides matching TRBD2. The length of the CDR3 is 17 residues. Losses at the gene ends were 6 bases for V and 3 bases for J; bases not matched to a gene: 10. In DNA form, the CDR3 reads TGTGCCAGCAGACCCAAGCCCGGGACTAGCGGCAAAAACATTCAGTACTTC. This gives the protein CASRPKPGTSGKNIQYF.

This clonotype was seen a few times. The chain uses TRBV20-1 and TRBJ2-1, with D possibly being TRBD1 (5 bases). This CDR3 contains 16 residues. The V end was cut by 1 base, the J end by 9 bases, with 22 bases between. Germline V gene data show CDR1 as DFQATT and CDR2 as SNEGSKA (reference sequence). CDR3 bases: TGCAGTGCTAGAGTTGCAGGGTCTCAAAACAACGGTGAGCAGTTCTTC. It yields the protein CSARVAGSQNNGEQFF.

The rearrangement joins TRBV20-1 to TRBJ2-7, with TRBD2 as a possible D gene (7 bases). Deletions cut 5 bases from V and 4 bases from J, with 21 bases between. The CDR3 sequence is 15 residues long. Per germline, CDR1 DFQATT and CDR2 SNEGSKA (reference sequence). For the CDR3, the DNA is TGCAGTGCTCCCTCGTTGCGGGGGCAACCGTACGAGCAGTACTTC. Its protein product is CSAPSLRGQPYEQYF.

The sample holds a few counts of this clonotype. J is TRBJ2-6 and V is TRBV7-3; D is unclear. Germline V gene lookup returns CDR1 SGHTA and CDR2 FQGTGA. This CDR3 contains 13 residues. V was clipped by 4 bases and J by 4 bases, with 5 bases between them. CDR3: CASSSEGANVLTF. The CDR3 region has the DNA TGTGCCAGCAGCTCTGAGGGGGCCAACGTCCTGACTTTC.

This clonotype was picked up a small number of times. The V and J genes are TRBV12-3 or TRBV12-4 and TRBJ2-5; 8 positions agree with TRBD1. The V and J ends lost 9 bases and 5 bases, in that order; junction bases with no gene match: 8. The CDR3 is made up of 13 amino acids. This CDR3 reads CASGVTGVETQYF. The CDR3 DNA is TGTGCCAGTGGAGTGACAGGGGTTGAGACCCAGTACTTC.

Only a few counts were recorded for this clonotype. The J gene is TRBJ2-5, the V gene TRBV6-2 or TRBV6-3, with 7 positions matching TRBD1. V trimming: 8 bases; J trimming: 10 bases; junction bases outside the gene matches: 13. CDR1 MNHEY and CDR2 SVGEGT come from the germline V gene. This CDR3 region has 13 residues. DNA of the CDR3: TGTGCCAGCCGACAGGGTCCCCTGCTGGTCCAGTACTTC. Translation: CASRQGPLLVQYF.

This chain uses TRBV20-1 with TRBJ2-7; D remains unclear. The V gene's germline CDR1 is DFQATT and CDR2 SNEGSKA (reference sequence). This CDR3 has 10 residues. The V end lost 4 bases, the J end lost 3 bases, and 4 bases lay between the germline ends. CDR3 sequence: CSATDYEQYF. Here the CDR3 DNA reads TGCAGTGCTACCGACTACGAGCAGTACTTC.

This chain connects TRBV3-1 to TRBJ2-5; 13 bases fit TRBD2. Looked up from germline, CDR1 is LGHDT and CDR2 is YNNKEL (reference sequence). J was trimmed by 2 bases and V by 8 bases; bases with no gene match: 14. The CDR3 runs 18 residues. The CDR3 here is CASHSTSGRALPQETQYF. The DNA for the CDR3 is TGTGCCAGCCACTCTACTAGCGGGAGGGCCCTCCCACAAGAGACCCAGTACTTC.

This clonotype has only a few counts. V is TRBV30 and J is TRBJ2-1; D uncertain. Per the germline V gene, CDR1 is GTSNPN and CDR2 is SVGIG (reference sequence). With 1 base removed from V and 7 bases from J, the gap between germline ends came to 8 bases. This CDR3 contains 12 residues. DNA of the CDR3: TGTGCCTGGAGTGCTGGAGCGAATGAGCAGTTCTTC. Translation: CAWSAGANEQFF. The variable domain in full, with the rest retrieved from reference TRBV30 and TRBJ2-1, is SQTIHQWPATLVQPVGSPLSLECTVEGTSNPNLYWYRQAAGRGLQLLFYSVGIGQISSEVPQNLSASRPQDRQFILSSKKLLLSDSGFYLCAWSAGANEQFFGPGTRLTVL.